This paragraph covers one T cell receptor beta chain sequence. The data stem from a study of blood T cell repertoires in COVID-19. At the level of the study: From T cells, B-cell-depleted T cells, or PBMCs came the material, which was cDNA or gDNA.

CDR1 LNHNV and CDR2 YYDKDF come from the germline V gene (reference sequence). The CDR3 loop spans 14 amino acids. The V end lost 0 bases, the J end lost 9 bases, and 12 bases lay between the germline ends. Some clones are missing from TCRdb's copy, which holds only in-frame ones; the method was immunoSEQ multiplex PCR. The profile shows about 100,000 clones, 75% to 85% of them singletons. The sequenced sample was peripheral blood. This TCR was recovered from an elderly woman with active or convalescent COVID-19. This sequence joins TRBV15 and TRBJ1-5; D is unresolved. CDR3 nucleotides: TGTGCCACCAGCAGAGACGGGGTAATCAGGCCCCAGCATTTT. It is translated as CATSRDGVIRPQHF.